Sequencing of this T cell receptor beta chain was carried out in a study of siplizumab effects on memory and regulatory T cells. The method was immunoSEQ multiplex PCR; TCRdb's version includes in-frame clones alone and lacks a portion of them. The sample yields 110,000 or so clones, about 93% seen once. V dropped 5 bases and J dropped 7 bases, with 21 bases sitting between them. CDR3 length: 15 residues. CDR1 and CDR2 from the germline V gene are SGHAT and FQNNGV. The chain couples TRBV11-2 to TRBJ2-7; no definite D call. This TCR came from a human donor in good health. Sequences were obtained from non-Treg CD4+ T cells sorted from blood. CDR3 sequence reads: CASSPTGQNLFEQYF. CDR3 DNA sequence: TGTGCCAGCAGCCCCACGGGCCAGAACCTATTTGAGCAGTACTTC.